This TCR beta chain was observed in a study of blood T cells in healthy people across ages. Study-level information: Through template switching, about one barcoded beta molecule was captured per two T cells, as measured in model experiments. Overall study results and limits: A roughly linear fall in TCR beta diversity per million T cells was seen with increasing age.

The donors, healthy Caucasians from Russia, were aged roughly 6 to 90. As regards this clonotype: Its specificity is unknown.

Germline V gives CDR1 SGHRS, CDR2 YFSETQ. The CDR3 has 16 residues. The trim removed 4 bases at V and 4 bases at J, leaving 8 bases unmatched. With a J-beta primer mix and a sample-barcoded 5' primer, a second PCR ran about 7 to 11 cycles. Every cDNA molecule carried a tag from a template-switch adaptor bearing 12 random nucleotides. MiXCR was run by TCRdb on the 5' RACE reads, yielding one entry per CDR3 protein. The sample has some 550,000 distinct CDR3 sequences, about 45% seen once. The sequenced material came from blood. This clonotype was obtained from a man of 80 years or more in good health. The chain is built from TRBV5-1 and TRBJ2-6; 7 bases align to TRBD1. CDR3 amino acids: CASSLTTGSGANVLTF. Written as DNA, the CDR3 is TGCGCCAGCAGCCTGACGACAGGGTCCGGGGCCAACGTCCTGACTTTC.